This is a list of T cell receptor beta chains from one sample in a study of blood T cells in healthy people across ages. TCRdb re-analysed the 5' RACE reads in MiXCR, keeping a single row per CDR3 protein. The sample shows about 1.4 million distinct CDR3 sequences, 59% of them seen only once. Sequenced sample: blood. The source is a man younger than 30 in good health. CDR3s include the opening cysteine and the closing phenylalanine or tryptophan. A D gene is named only where the DNA matches it firmly. Only part of the rows carry a size: once, few, many, or a class if the clone is expanded.

J,size,V,D,DNA,CDR3
TRBJ2-5,many,TRBV2,NA,TGTGCCAGCAAGCCCGGGACCAATTCCGAGACCCAGTACTTC,CASKPGTNSETQYF
TRBJ1-5,many,TRBV6-6,NA,TGTGCCACCTCGCCGTATAGCAATCAGCCCCAGCATTTT,CATSPYSNQPQHF
TRBJ2-3,NA,TRBV4-3,NA,TGCGCCAGCAGCCAAGCCGTCCTCCGCACAGATACGCAGTATTTT,CASSQAVLRTDTQYF
TRBJ1-5,few,TRBV10-3,NA,TGTGCCATCAGGGAAGTTGGAAATCAGCCCCAGCATTTT,CAIREVGNQPQHF
TRBJ1-1,NA,TRBV5-4,NA,TGTGCCAGCAGCTCTCGAGAGCCGGGGAGAGGGACTGAAGCTTTCTTT,CASSSREPGRGTEAFF
TRBJ2-7,NA,TRBV7-9,NA,TGTGCCAGCAGCTCTCCGCGGGGGCCCTACGAGCAGTACTTC,CASSSPRGPYEQYF
TRBJ2-5,few,TRBV5-1,TRBD2,TGCGCCAGCAGACTTGTAGCGGGGGGGGTCCGAGAGACCCAGTACTTC,CASRLVAGGVRETQYF
TRBJ1-4,NA,TRBV25-1,NA,TGTGCCAGCAGTGAAGGGGTTTCGAATGAAAAACTGTTTTTT,CASSEGVSNEKLFF
TRBJ2-5,NA,TRBV5-1,NA,TGCGCCAGCAGCCCAGCTCAAAGCCAAGAGACCCAGTACTTC,CASSPAQSQETQYF
TRBJ2-3,NA,TRBV27,NA,TGTGCCAGCAGTTTCGGCTGGCCCCCAGATACGCAGTATTTT,CASSFGWPPDTQYF
TRBJ1-1,few,TRBV2,NA,TGTGCCAGCAGTGTGGTACGGCACCATGAAGCTTTCTTT,CASSVVRHHEAFF
TRBJ2-7,NA,TRBV21-1,NA,TGTGCCAGCAGCTGTGACACAGGGACTAGCGTCCCCTACGAGCAGTACTTC,CASSCDTGTSVPYEQYF
TRBJ2-3,NA,TRBV7-9,TRBD2,TGTGCCAGCAGCCCATCCCCAGCGGGAAGTGGGACAGATACGCAGTATTTT,CASSPSPAGSGTDTQYF
TRBJ2-3,once,TRBV10-3,NA,TGTGCCATCATGGAGCGGGGCACAGATACGCAGTATTTT,CAIMERGTDTQYF
TRBJ1-1,once,TRBV28,NA,TGTGCCAGCAAGGGAGGGGGAAGGACTGAAGCTTTCTTT,CASKGGGRTEAFF
TRBJ2-5,NA,TRBV12-3/TRBV12-4,NA,TGTGCCAGCAGTTTACACGGGGCCCAGTACTTC,CASSLHGAQYF
TRBJ2-3,NA,TRBV4-2,NA,TGTGCCAGCAGCCAAGATGCGGCGGCGGGGGCGATAGATACGCAGTATTTT,CASSQDAAAGAIDTQYF
TRBJ2-7,NA,TRBV20-1,NA,TGCAGTGGGGCCGGGCTAGCGAGGAACGAGCAGTACTTC,CSGAGLARNEQYF
TRBJ2-2,NA,TRBV29-1,TRBD1,TGCAGCGCCCAGGGGGGACAGGGACGCACCGGGGAGCTGTTTTTT,CSAQGGQGRTGELFF
TRBJ2-1,NA,TRBV14,NA,TGTGCCAGCAGCCCGGAACCAGCAGGCGAGCAGTTCTTC,CASSPEPAGEQFF
TRBJ1-2,NA,TRBV4-1,NA,TGCGCCAGCAGCCAGCTGAAGGCTTCTAACTATGGCTACACCTTC,CASSQLKASNYGYTF
TRBJ2-7,NA,TRBV7-9,TRBD2,TGTGCCAGCAGCCCCCGCCTAGCGGGAGTTCTGTACGAGCAGTACTTC,CASSPRLAGVLYEQYF
TRBJ2-1,NA,TRBV4-3,NA,TGCGCCAGCAGCCAAGAATGGAAGAGTGCCTACAATGAGCAGTTCTTC,CASSQEWKSAYNEQFF
TRBJ1-2,NA,TRBV7-9,NA,TGTGCCAGCAGCTTAGGGTCTGGGGAGCGCTATGGCTACACCTTC,CASSLGSGERYGYTF
TRBJ1-2,few,TRBV6-1,NA,TGTGCCAGCGCCCCGGGGCAAATCTATGGCTACACCTTC,CASAPGQIYGYTF
TRBJ2-7,few,TRBV20-1,NA,TGCAGTGCTAAAGCCTTCAGGGTAGACATCGACGAGCAGTACTTC,CSAKAFRVDIDEQYF